This T cell receptor (beta chain) was obtained from a study of blood T cell repertoires in COVID-19. The V and J ends lost 6 bases and 0 bases respectively, with 9 bases between them. The CDR3 length is 13 residues. The germline V gene encodes CDR1 LNHDA and CDR2 SQIVND (reference sequence). Data came from immunoSEQ multiplex PCR; TCRdb stores just in-frame clones and leaves some out. Of around 300,000 clones listed, 88% are singletons. Specimen: PBMCs or T cells enriched from blood (not recorded which). V is TRBV19 and J is TRBJ2-7, with D possibly being TRBD1 (5 bases). The TCR originated in a woman aged 55 to 70 in a cohort exposed to, infected with or recovered from COVID-19 (not recorded which). CDR3 region: CASRLTASYEQYF. The CDR3 coding sequence is TGTGCCAGTAGGTTGACAGCCTCCTACGAGCAGTACTTC. Variable domain in full (rest from reference TRBV19 and TRBJ2-7): DGGITQSPKYLFRKEGQNVTLSCEQNLNHDAMYWYRQDPGQGLRLIYYSQIVNDFQKGDIAEGYSVSREKKESFPLTVTSAQKNPTAFYLCASRLTASYEQYFGPGTRLTVT.